The 20 T cell receptor beta chains given below trace back to one sample, sequenced in a study of T cell clonality in common variable immunodeficiency. Method: immunoSEQ multiplex PCR; TCRdb's copy keeps in-frame clones and lacks some. The table lists approximately 51,000 clones, with no singletons. Sequencing used peripheral blood mononuclear cells. Receptors originate from a person aged 18-70 years in good health.

At least ten counts were recorded for this clone. The sequenced part of the CDR3 DNA is TGTGCCAGTAGTCCCCTCGGGACAGCCGGCTATGGC. Amino acid sequence: CASSPLGTAGYG. The entire CDR3 sequence reads CASSPLGTAGYGYTF. The chain has TRBV19 and TRBJ1-2; 7 bases match TRBD1. The read comes to an end 3 residues before the CDR3 does, leaving the germline J gene to fill in the end. The CDR3 length is 15 residues. J gave up 4 bases and V 5 bases, and 10 bases lay outside the gene matches. Germline V gene sequence: CDR1 LNHDA, CDR2 SQIVND (reference sequence). Together with reference TRBV19 and TRBJ1-2, the CDR3 gives the full variable domain: DGGITQSPKYLFRKEGQNVTLSCEQNLNHDAMYWYRQDPGQGLRLIYYSQIVNDFQKGDIAEGYSVSREKKESFPLTVTSAQKNPTAFYLCASSPLGTAGYGYTFGSGTRLTVV.

This clone occurred many times. The read stops 3 residues short of the end of the CDR3; the missing end is completed from the germline J gene. The V and J genes are TRBV5-1 and TRBJ2-3, with D possibly matching TRBD1 (5 bases). The germline V gene has CDR1 SGHRS and CDR2 YFSETQ. V lost 0 bases, J lost 0 bases, and 11 bases lay in between. The CDR3 has 16 residues. CDR3 DNA, as far as it was read: TGCGCCAGCAGCTTGGGCAGGGCCCCTAGCACAGATACG. Translation: CASSLGRAPSTDT. The entire CDR3 is CASSLGRAPSTDTQYF.

About this clone: The read stops 3 residues short of the end of the CDR3; the missing end is completed from the germline J gene. The chain couples TRBV7-2 to TRBJ1-2; D unresolved. This CDR3 is 14 amino acids long. Germline V lookup: CDR1 SGHTA, CDR2 FQGNSA. Partial CDR3 DNA: TGTGCCAGCAGCCCCGGTAGTCTTGGTTACGAC. Translation: CASSPGSLGYD. The complete CDR3 sequence is CASSPGSLGYDYTF. Variable domain in full (rest from reference TRBV7-2 and TRBJ1-2): GAGVSQSPSNKVTEKGKDVELRCDPISGHTALYWYRQSLGQGLEFLIYFQGNSAPDKSGLPSDRFSAERTGGSVSTLTIQRTQQEDSAVYLCASSPGSLGYDYTFGSGTRLTVV.

In its sample, this clone was seen a few times. The read terminates 3 residues ahead of where the CDR3 ends, so the germline J gene completes it. V gene TRBV7-7 combines with J gene TRBJ2-3, with 7 positions matching TRBD2. The CDR3 has 17 residues. The germline CDR1 and CDR2 sequences are SSHAT and FNYEAQ (reference sequence). The CDR3 DNA, read in part, is TGTGCAGCAGCTAGGATGCCTAGCGGCTCTAGCACAGATACG. This codes for CAAARMPSGSSTDT. The whole CDR3 protein reads CAAARMPSGSSTDTQYF.

This clone was seen at least ten times. At one boundary the junction diverges from the germline segment, which might be a read error. The DNA ends 3 residues before the CDR3 does, and the rest of the CDR3 is filled in from the germline J gene. The rearrangement uses TRBV13 and TRBJ2-7; D might be TRBD2 (6 bases). This CDR3 has 13 amino acids. The germline V gene encodes CDR1 PRHDT and CDR2 FYEKMQ (reference sequence). The CDR3: CASSLGRSVEQYF. The CDR3 DNA, read in part, is TGTGCCAGCAGCCTAGGGAGGTCCGTCGAG.

In this sample, this clone turned up many times. Just one base apart from a much larger clone, this may be a read error. The CDR3 goes on 3 residues after the read ends, and that part is filled in from the germline J gene. V is TRBV6-1 and J is TRBJ2-3, with 8 positions matching TRBD1. CDR3 length: 14 residues. In germline, CDR1 is MNHNS, CDR2 SASEGT. The CDR3 protein is CASSDQGAWQPQYF. The covered CDR3 bases are TGTGCCAGCAGTGATCAGGGGGCCTGGCAGCCG.

This clone was seen many times. Sequencing ends 3 residues short of the CDR3 end; the germline J gene provides the rest. The chain uses TRBV11-2 and TRBJ2-7, with D hard to call. Germline V gene sequence: CDR1 SGHAT, CDR2 FQNNGV. This CDR3 spans 14 amino acids. Trimming removed 5 bases from V and 6 bases from J, with 17 bases in between. CDR3 sequence: CASSHSSPSSEQYF. Incomplete CDR3 DNA: TGTGCCAGCAGCCATAGTAGCCCAAGTTCCGAG.

The sample holds many counts of this clone. The read ends 3 residues early relative to the CDR3; the germline J gene fills the gap. The rearrangement joins TRBV2 to TRBJ1-1; TRBD1 matches at 8 bases. The CDR3 contains 14 residues. Germline values: CDR1 SNHLY, CDR2 FYNNEI. The J segment lost 5 bases and the V segment lost 7 bases, leaving 9 bases of the junction unmatched. The CDR3 here is CASNYRGVGTEAFF. The sequenced part of the CDR3 DNA is TGTGCCAGCAATTACAGGGGGGTGGGAACTGAA.

This clone was found many times. The read falls 3 residues short of the CDR3 end, and the missing part is taken from the germline J gene. The J gene is TRBJ2-4, the V gene TRBV7-2; TRBD1 or TRBD2 may be the D gene (5 bases each). Germline V gives CDR1 SGHTA, CDR2 FQGNSA. This CDR3 spans 15 amino acids. Trimming removed 1 base at V and 8 bases at J, with 15 bases between. This CDR3 reads CASSLGWLRGDIQYF. The covered CDR3 bases are TGTGCCAGCAGCTTAGGGTGGTTGAGGGGAGACATT.

CDR3 DNA, as far as it was read: TGTGCCAGCAGCTTAGCCGGGACAGGAAATAACGAC. It specifies CASSLAGTGNND. The CDR3 reads in full as CASSLAGTGNNDYTF. V and J are TRBV7-2 and TRBJ1-2; 8 bases align to TRBD1. The CDR3 goes on 3 residues after the read ends, and that part is filled in from the germline J gene. The V gene's germline CDR1 is SGHTA and CDR2 FQGNSA. This CDR3 is 15 amino acids long.

This clone was observed at least ten times. Read sequence stops 3 residues before the CDR3 end, and the germline J gene provides the missing end. V is TRBV20-1 and J is TRBJ1-3; D not resolved. The CDR3 covers 13 residues. V lost 3 bases, J lost 4 bases, and 10 bases lay in between. The germline V gene encodes CDR1 DFQATT and CDR2 SNEGSKA (reference sequence). CDR3 DNA (partial): TGCAGTGCTAGTCCGGGGTTCGGAAACACC. Amino acids: CSASPGFGNT. The full CDR3 protein reads CSASPGFGNTIYF.

This clone was picked up many times. The missing CDR3 end, 3 residues past where the read stops, is filled in from the germline J gene. The chain is built from TRBV6-4 and TRBJ2-3; a weak D match, TRBD2 (6 bases). The length of the CDR3 is 13 residues. Trimming shortened V by 10 bases and J by 2 bases, and 13 bases separated the two germline ends. CDR1 and CDR2 (germline): MRHNA, SNTAGT. CDR3 sequence reads: CATGAGHTDTQYF. CDR3 DNA (partial): TGTGCCACCGGGGCGGGGCACACAGATACG.

This clone has just a few counts. The CDR3 end falls 3 residues outside the read, so it is completed with the germline J gene. The chain couples TRBV11-2 to TRBJ2-7; 8 nucleotides match TRBD2. Trimming removed 1 base from V and 6 bases from J; junction bases left unmatched: 2. The CDR3 is 13 amino acids. Germline V gene data show CDR1 as SGHAT and CDR2 as FQNNGV. Partial CDR3 DNA: TGTGCCAGCAGCTTAGTAACTAGCGGCGAG. This gives the protein CASSLVTSGE. The CDR3 reads in full as CASSLVTSGEQYF. The whole variable domain, remainder taken from reference TRBV11-2 and TRBJ2-7, is EAGVAQSPRYKIIEKRQSVAFWCNPISGHATLYWYQQILGQGPKLLIQFQNNGVVDDSQLPKDRFSAERLKGVDSTLKIQPAKLEDSAVYLCASSLVTSGEQYFGPGTRLTVT.

In this sample, this clone turned up many times. The read ends 3 residues before the CDR3 terminus; that terminus is restored from the germline J gene. The V call is TRBV29-1, the J call TRBJ2-7, with 10 bases lining up with TRBD1. Germline CDR1 is SQVTM and CDR2 is ANQGSEA. V shed 7 bases and J 4 bases; nucleotides not matched to a gene: 10. This CDR3 region has 14 residues. CDR3 amino acids: CSAVFRDRGYEQYF. The DNA read from the CDR3 is TGCAGCGCCGTTTTTCGGGACAGGGGATACGAG.

In this sample, this clone turned up many times. The observed sequence ends 3 residues before the CDR3 terminus, with the missing tail filled in from the germline J gene. The chain has TRBV4-1 and TRBJ2-7, with 7 bases fitting TRBD1. Trimming at V came to 1 base and at J to 3 bases, leaving 6 bases not matched to a gene. The germline CDR1 and CDR2 sequences are MGHRA and YSYEKL. This CDR3 region has 15 residues. The DNA read from the CDR3 is TGCGCCAGCAGCCAAGCACAGGGGACCCTCTACGAG. Translated: CASSQAQGTLYE. In full, the CDR3 reads CASSQAQGTLYEQYF.

This clone has a count of ten or more. The CDR3 extends 3 residues past the end of the read, so its final part is completed from the germline J gene. The chain recombines TRBV6-1 with TRBJ1-1, with 7 bases lining up with TRBD1. The V gene's germline CDR1 is MNHNS and CDR2 SASEGT. V lost 1 base to trimming and J lost 2 bases; unmatched junction nucleotides: 7. The CDR3 spans 16 residues. The CDR3 bases that were read are TGTGCCAGCAGTGAAGGGGGGACAGACCTTAACACTGAA. It codes for CASSEGGTDLNTE. The whole CDR3 sequence is CASSEGGTDLNTEAFF.

This clone appeared many times. The read falls 3 residues short of the CDR3 end, and the missing part is taken from the germline J gene. The V call is TRBV20-1, the J call TRBJ1-6; a possible D gene is TRBD1 (6 bases). The CDR3 has 16 amino acids. V shed 6 bases and J shed 3 bases, with 18 bases lying between them. Germline V gene lookup returns CDR1 DFQATT and CDR2 SNEGSKA (reference sequence). The covered CDR3 bases are TGCAGTGCCCCCCGAGGGGGGGTTGGCTATAATTCACCC. Translating it yields CSAPRGGVGYNSP. The entire CDR3 sequence reads CSAPRGGVGYNSPLHF.

This clone was seen at least ten times. The CDR3 end falls 3 residues outside the read, so it is completed with the germline J gene. The V gene is TRBV5-8, the J gene TRBJ2-4; no reliable D call. There are 14 residues in the CDR3. Per germline, CDR1 SGHTS and CDR2 YDEGEE. The V end lost 4 bases, the J end lost 2 bases, and 10 bases lay between the germline ends. This CDR3 reads CASSIGSTKNIQYF. The sequenced CDR3 bases are TGTGCCAGCAGCATAGGGTCCACCAAAAACATT.

This clone was detected many times. From the germline J gene comes the end of the CDR3, since the read stops 3 residues before it. This chain joins TRBV23-1 and TRBJ2-1, with 10 bases lining up with TRBD1. TRBV23-1 is recorded as an ORF, its role being uncertain. This CDR3 comprises 18 residues. V was clipped by 4 bases and J by 1 base; unmatched bases: 10. This CDR3 reads CASSPPGQGTKSYNEQFF. The sequenced part of the CDR3 DNA is TGCGCCAGCAGTCCACCGGGACAGGGGACGAAATCCTACAATGAG.

This clone was recorded at least ten times. The read falls 3 residues short of the CDR3 end, and the missing part is taken from the germline J gene. The chain joins TRBV5-1 to TRBJ2-7, with 8 bases identical to TRBD1. V lost 3 bases to trimming and J lost 3 bases; unmatched junction nucleotides: 5. CDR1 is SGHRS, CDR2 YFSETQ, per germline. This CDR3 is 14 amino acids long. The CDR3 sequence: CASSSGTGDYEQYF. The CDR3 DNA, read in part, is TGCGCCAGCAGCTCAGGGACAGGTGACTACGAG.